The next 27 T cell receptor beta chains were all read from a single sample in a study of cytomegalovirus exposure and HLA in healthy donors. Primers: 60 Vbeta forward and 13 Jbeta reverse. The table came from immunoSEQ multiplex PCR; TCRdb's copy has only in-frame clones and leaves some out. In the table there are 160,000 or so clones, around 81% of which are singletons. Sequencing was performed on PBMCs. These receptors were collected from a woman aged 40 to 49 in good health and CMV-seronegative.

The chain recombines TRBV29-1 with TRBJ1-1; D not certain. V lost 4 bases to trimming and J lost 0 bases, with 9 bases between them. The CDR3 spans 13 residues. In germline, CDR1 is SQVTM, CDR2 ANQGSEA. The CDR3 coding sequence is TGCAGCGTTGCGATCGGGATGAACACTGAAGCTTTCTTT. This encodes CSVAIGMNTEAFF.

This clone was recorded only once. The chain links TRBV7-9 to TRBJ1-1; D uncertain. This CDR3 is 14 amino acids long. Trimming pared 6 bases from V and 0 bases from J, leaving 11 bases between. Germline V gives CDR1 SEHNR, CDR2 FQNEAQ (reference sequence). For the CDR3, the DNA is TGTGCCAGCAGTTCGACGGACTTGAACACTGAAGCTTTCTTT. Its protein is CASSSTDLNTEAFF.

V and J are TRBV5-1 and TRBJ1-1; tentatively, D is TRBD1 (6 bases). The germline V gene encodes CDR1 SGHRS and CDR2 YFSETQ. V lost 4 bases and J 4 bases, leaving 11 bases between the germline ends. CDR3 size: 13 residues. CDR3 coding DNA: TGCGCCAGCAGCCCGCGGGGGCCCACTGAAGCTTTCTTT. It is translated as CASSPRGPTEAFF.

V usage is TRBV11-2 and J usage is TRBJ2-5; D gene ambiguous. Deletions cut 4 bases from V and 1 base from J, with 4 bases between. The CDR3 spans 12 residues. Germline-derived CDR1 and CDR2 are SGHAT and FQNNGV. CDR3 nucleotide sequence: TGTGCCAGCAGCTCTTCCCAAGAGACCCAGTACTTC. It specifies CASSSSQETQYF. Filled out from reference TRBV11-2 and TRBJ2-5, the complete variable domain reads EAGVAQSPRYKIIEKRQSVAFWCNPISGHATLYWYQQILGQGPKLLIQFQNNGVVDDSQLPKDRFSAERLKGVDSTLKIQPAKLEDSAVYLCASSSSQETQYFGPGTRLLVL.

The genes are TRBV7-6 and TRBJ2-2, with a tentative D call TRBD1 (8 bases). CDR3 length: 16 amino acids. Germline V lookup: CDR1 SGHVS, CDR2 FNYEAQ. V was pared by 5 bases and J by 7 bases, with 20 bases between. This chain's CDR3 is CASSPSGTGWGGELFF. The CDR3 bases are TGTGCCAGCAGCCCGAGCGGGACAGGTTGGGGCGGGGAGCTGTTTTTT.

This clone has just a few counts. The rearrangement joins TRBV5-1 to TRBJ2-2; TRBD1 agrees at 7 bases. The length of the CDR3 is 12 residues. The germline V gene has CDR1 SGHRS and CDR2 YFSETQ. The ends lost 4 bases at V and 6 bases at J; junction bases unmatched: 0. CDR3 region: CASSQGAGELFF. The CDR3 nucleotides read TGCGCCAGCAGCCAGGGGGCCGGGGAGCTGTTTTTT.

The chain recombines TRBV7-8 with TRBJ1-5, with D uncertain. Trimming stripped 1 base from V and 0 bases from J, with 7 bases between. Germline values: CDR1 SGHVS, CDR2 FQNEAQ. There are 15 residues in the CDR3. The CDR3 bases are TGTGCCAGCAGCTTAGGAGGATATAGCAATCAGCCCCAGCATTTT. Protein product: CASSLGGYSNQPQHF.

This chain connects TRBV19 to TRBJ2-3; 8 bases align to TRBD2. Germline loops: CDR1 LNHDA, CDR2 SQIVND (reference sequence). The CDR3 covers 16 residues. The V gene end was trimmed by 6 bases and the J gene end by 1 base; junction bases not matched to a gene: 9. In nucleotides, the CDR3 is TGTGCCAGTAGCCCCGTAGCGGGAAGGGGCACAGATACGCAGTATTTT. This sequence encodes CASSPVAGRGTDTQYF.

The chain links TRBV28 to TRBJ2-1; a possible D gene is TRBD1 (5 bases). The CDR3 has 15 residues. With 2 bases removed from V and 4 bases from J, the gap between germline ends came to 12 bases. Germline V lookup: CDR1 MDHEN, CDR2 SYDVKM. CDR3 loop: CASSLAGLGYNEQFF. The CDR3 DNA follows: TGTGCCAGCAGTTTAGCAGGGCTAGGGTACAATGAGCAGTTCTTC.

The chain carries TRBV2 and TRBJ2-7; TRBD2 matches 7 bases. CDR1 is SNHLY and CDR2 is FYNNEI in the germline V gene. With V trimmed by 11 bases and J by 6 bases, 7 bases remained unmatched. This CDR3 region has 11 residues. The CDR3 spells CAGGGGFEQYF. The CDR3 DNA is TGTGCCGGCGGGGGAGGGTTCGAGCAGTACTTC.

This clone has only one observation. The chain links TRBV30 to TRBJ2-1, with D perhaps matching TRBD2 (5 bases). The CDR3 contains 14 residues. From germline, CDR1 is GTSNPN and CDR2 SVGIG (reference sequence). Trimming shortened V by 5 bases and J by 2 bases, and 13 bases separated the two germline ends. The CDR3 DNA sequence: TGTGCCTGGCAGTGGGCCGGGGCCTACAATGAGCAGTTCTTC. Its protein is CAWQWAGAYNEQFF.

DNA of the CDR3: TGTGCCAGCAGCCCCAGGACATCTGAAGCTTTCTTT. Translated: CASSPRTSEAFF. V gene TRBV6-6 combines with J gene TRBJ1-1; weak D call: TRBD1 (5 bases). Trimming cost V 6 bases and J 6 bases, with 11 bases left between them. The CDR3 extends over 12 amino acids. Germline CDR1 MNHNY, CDR2 SVGAGI (reference sequence).

The CDR3 nucleotides are TGCGCCAGCAGCTGGGGAATAGCGGGAGATTACAATGAGCAGTTCTTC. This translates into CASSWGIAGDYNEQFF. The chain uses TRBV5-1 and TRBJ2-1, with 9 bases fitting TRBD2. The germline CDR1 and CDR2 sequences are SGHRS and YFSETQ. V gave up 3 bases and J gave up 4 bases; unmatched junction bases: 8. CDR3 length equals 16 residues.

The CDR3 protein is CASSLGPGQGPPYF. The CDR3 DNA reads as TGTGCCAGCAGTTTGGGGCCGGGACAGGGCCCTCCGTACTTC. This chain joins TRBV28 and TRBJ2-7; 9 bases line up with TRBD1. The trim removed 3 bases at V and 12 bases at J, leaving 12 bases unmatched. The CDR3 has 14 residues. Germline V gene lookup returns CDR1 MDHEN and CDR2 SYDVKM.

The V call is TRBV7-8, the J call TRBJ2-7; 9 bases are shared with TRBD1. This CDR3 is built from 17 residues. With 0 bases clipped from V and 6 bases from J, the junction kept 12 bases outside the gene matches. In germline, CDR1 is SGHVS, CDR2 FQNEAQ. The CDR3 region is CASSLAPSGQGLSEQYF. The CDR3 DNA sequence: TGTGCCAGCAGCTTAGCTCCCTCGGGACAGGGATTGTCCGAGCAGTACTTC.

Only one count was recorded for this clone. V gene TRBV28 combines with J gene TRBJ2-7; D possibly corresponds to TRBD2 (5 bases). Germline V gene lookup returns CDR1 MDHEN and CDR2 SYDVKM. This CDR3 comprises 12 residues. V was clipped by 6 bases and J by 3 bases, with 9 bases between them. Written as DNA, the CDR3 is TGTGCCAGCAGCCCCCGGGGCTACGAGCAGTACTTC. This codes for CASSPRGYEQYF.

This clone was detected only a few times. The rearrangement links TRBV28 to TRBJ2-3; D unresolved. The CDR3 is 12 residues long. Trimming took 4 bases from V and 2 from J, leaving 4 bases between them. The V gene's germline CDR1 is MDHEN and CDR2 SYDVKM. The CDR3 sequence: CASSSNTDTQYF. Here the CDR3 DNA reads TGTGCCAGCAGTTCAAACACAGATACGCAGTATTTT.

V is TRBV2 and J is TRBJ2-2; D possibly corresponds to TRBD2 (6 bases). The CDR3 runs to 15 residues. Trimming pared 6 bases from V and 2 bases from J, leaving 13 bases between. The germline CDR1 and CDR2 sequences are SNHLY and FYNNEI. This chain's CDR3 is CASSPAGPNTGELFF. CDR3 nucleotides: TGTGCCAGCAGCCCAGCGGGTCCTAACACCGGGGAGCTGTTTTTT.

The CDR3 DNA is TGTGCCAGCAGCTTCCTAGCGGGGCTCACAGATACGCAGTATTTT. This sequence encodes CASSFLAGLTDTQYF. The chain uses TRBV11-3 and TRBJ2-3; the match to TRBD2 covers 9 bases. With 3 bases clipped from V and 2 bases from J, the junction kept 3 bases outside the gene matches. The CDR3 runs 15 residues. CDR1 is SGHNT, CDR2 YENEEA, per germline.

The chain couples TRBV29-1 to TRBJ2-3, with TRBD2 matching over 9 bases. Germline CDR1 reads SQVTM; CDR2 reads ANQGSEA. Trimming at V came to 8 bases and at J to 4 bases, leaving 10 bases not matched to a gene. The CDR3 has 14 amino acids. DNA of the CDR3: TGCAGCTCGGGGGCGGGAGGGGATTCAGATACGCAGTATTTT. Translating it yields CSSGAGGDSDTQYF.

The V and J genes are TRBV27 and TRBJ2-1; the D is unclear. Germline values: CDR1 MNHEY, CDR2 SMNVEV (reference sequence). The CDR3 loop spans 12 amino acids. V gave up 5 bases and J gave up 3 bases, with 5 bases separating them. The DNA for the CDR3 is TGTGCCAGCAGTACTAACTACAATGAGCAGTTCTTC. Its protein product is CASSTNYNEQFF.

This sequence joins TRBV19 and TRBJ1-3; tentative D call: TRBD1 (6 bases). Trimming pared 8 bases from V and 2 bases from J, leaving 16 bases between. The CDR3 totals 15 residues. Germline V gene data show CDR1 as LNHDA and CDR2 as SQIVND (reference sequence). This CDR3 is CASRRTVATGNTIYF. CDR3 nucleotide sequence: TGTGCCAGTCGGCGGACAGTCGCCACTGGAAACACCATATATTTT.

The J gene is TRBJ2-3, the V gene TRBV18, with 9 bases that match TRBD2. The CDR3 loop spans 16 amino acids. CDR1 and CDR2 (germline): KGHSH, LQKENI. Trimming removed 0 bases from V and 1 base from J; junction bases left unmatched: 2. This CDR3 is CASSPPGTSRTDTQYF. The CDR3 DNA reads as TGTGCCAGCTCACCACCAGGGACTAGCCGCACAGATACGCAGTATTTT.

The chain is built from TRBV28 and TRBJ2-7; 12 bases align to TRBD2. The CDR3 consists of 16 residues. Germline V lookup: CDR1 MDHEN, CDR2 SYDVKM. Trimming at V came to 1 base and at J to 6 bases, leaving 7 bases not matched to a gene. CDR3 amino acids: CASSLSGLAGGGEQYF. DNA for the CDR3: TGTGCCAGCAGTTTATCGGGACTAGCGGGTGGCGGCGAGCAGTACTTC.

This chain joins TRBV19 and TRBJ2-2, with a weak D call TRBD1 (5 bases). The CDR3 length is 15 residues. CDR1 and CDR2 from the germline V gene are LNHDA and SQIVND (reference sequence). V shed 2 bases and J shed 4 bases, with 11 bases lying between them. In DNA form, the CDR3 reads TGTGCCAGTAGTATAATCCAGGGTCTCACCGGGGAGCTGTTTTTT. Encoded protein: CASSIIQGLTGELFF.

The CDR3: CASSLGEGGQPQHF. The CDR3 DNA is TGTGCCAGCAGTTTAGGGGAGGGTGGGCAGCCCCAGCATTTT. The chain uses TRBV28 and TRBJ1-5; D gene ambiguous. The V and J ends lost 2 bases and 7 bases respectively, with 12 bases between them. Germline CDR1 is MDHEN and CDR2 is SYDVKM. The CDR3 is 14 amino acids.

The rearrangement links TRBV5-5 to TRBJ2-5; possible D gene TRBD1, 5 bases. The CDR3 contains 14 residues. Germline V gene data show CDR1 as SGHKS and CDR2 as YYEKEE (reference sequence). The V gene lost 4 bases and the J gene lost 5 bases, with 15 bases spanning the gap. CDR3 coding DNA: TGTGCCAGCAGCCCAGGGATTCTGGGGGAGACCCAGTACTTC. This translates into CASSPGILGETQYF.